This T cell receptor (beta chain) was recovered during a study of spatial heterogeneity in lung cancer. Study-wide context: The mean occurrence of each unique TCR and UMI combination in raw reads exceeded nine. Overall study findings and caveats: Ubiquitous, expanded tumor-derived TCRs were more frequently observed in blood at resection than at follow-up.

V was clipped by 0 bases and J by 7 bases, with 6 bases between them. The germline gives CDR1 SGHRS, CDR2 YFSETQ. The CDR3 runs 12 residues. TCR cDNA molecules each carried a unique molecular identifier. TCRdb reprocessed the 5' RACE reads via MiXCR and lists one record per CDR3 protein. The table includes about 92,000 distinct CDR3 sequences, 9.5% to 15% detected once. The time point is: sample taken at primary tumor resection. The authors sequenced whole RNA from tumor, nontumor lung or frozen PBMC without sorting. The donor population consisted of about 75 patients with untreated, early-stage non-small cell lung cancer. A note on this clonotype: Its antigen remains unidentified.

This clonotype was obtained from a male donor with early-stage non-small cell lung cancer. The chain recombines TRBV5-1 with TRBJ2-3; no clear D gene. Here the sequenced sample was PBMCs, taken at surgery. For the CDR3, the DNA is TGCGCCAGCAGCTTGGTCAGCTATACGCAGTATTTT. Its translation is CASSLVSYTQYF.